This T cell receptor beta chain originates from a study of blood T cell repertoires in COVID-19 (dated by TCRdb to the early 2020s). For the study in its entirety: Samples covering the acute and convalescent phases of COVID-19 were provided by collaborators in the United States, Italy and Spain. The repertoires were released in a freely available public database meant as a resource for research on the immune response to SARS-CoV-2. The material from the prospective study consisted of cDNA or gDNA derived from T cells, B-cell-depleted T cells, or PBMCs. A de-identified subject ID, COVID-19 status, age in years and sex were almost always included in the sample metadata. Deeply sampled blood TCRbeta repertoires from subjects exposed to, actively infected with, or recovered from COVID-19 were included in the dataset. The samples were drawn from the first 160 participants of the ongoing ImmuneRACE study and from over a thousand subjects provided by 6 global collaborators. HLA class I and class II types, where available, came from metadata supplied by the sample provider rather than from assay-based typing.

Based on the germline V gene, the CDR1 and CDR2 sequences are MDHEN and SYDVKM. The CDR3 measures 14 amino acids from cysteine to phenylalanine. Only the CDR3 portion is preserved as DNA: 42 bases, with reading frame beginning at the first base. The trim is 3 bases for V and 0 bases for J, with a gap of 8 bases between the germline ends. Another Seattle source contributed samples from volunteer blood donors who had recovered from COVID-19. Collaborating institutions collected whole blood in K2EDTA tubes following their own protocols. Collaborator samples were shipped for TCRbeta analysis as frozen whole blood, isolated PBMCs, or DNA extracted from either sample type. For this clone: There is no known antigen for this receptor. Per-base qualities were not stored, and no clone one base away is much larger.

Paper-wide results and their limitations: The amount of clinical and demographic metadata varied by source and participant and was provided uncurated.

TCRbeta CDR3 regions were amplified from genomic DNA using the immunoSEQ Assay, a bias-controlled multiplex PCR. The authors processed their data as follows. Nucleated cell counts per sample were estimated from amplification of reference gene primers within the assay. To quantify the absolute abundance of each unique TCRbeta CDR3 rearrangement, sequence reads were collapsed and filtered. For each sample, productive Simpson clonality was calculated as the square root of Simpson's diversity index across productive rearrangements. The table comes from immuneACCESS by way of TCRdb, which keeps in-frame sequences with V and J called. Part of the clones is missing from these tables; in studies checked, under half for an unresolved V gene and the rest for unknown reasons. For V, J and clone size, that table is used; D and trimming come from the DNA. The sample table contains fewer than 350,000 clones; only one count was recorded for approximately 87% of them. Of the sample, approximately 8% falls within the top ten clones.

The TCR comes from a woman aged 45-59 years who had recovered from COVID-19. The sequenced material came from peripheral blood. Recombination connected TRBV28 to TRBJ2-5; the D gene lacks a confident call. The DNA sequence reads TGTGCCAGCAGTTTGTACGCGAACCAAGAGACCCAGTACTTC. Translated, this is CASSLYANQETQYF.